This T cell receptor beta chain was observed in a study of metastatic and nonmetastatic thyroid tumors. The wider study: Both malignant and benign thyroid patients supplied peripheral blood and tumor or nodule tissue samples, across which the repertoires of these patients were then compared. Study results and limitations: In blood and tumor, TCR beta diversity was reportedly significantly higher in malignant thyroid tumors than in benign nodules.

Remarks on this clone: Its specificity is unknown.

This CDR3 comprises 15 residues. V lost 4 bases and J lost 14, with 21 bases in between. Germline V gives CDR1 SGHDN, CDR2 FVKESK. MiXCR re-clonotyped the PCR reads for TCRdb. The sample has about 32,000 clones, roughly 7.1% seen once; the top ten hold about 41%. Patients were all untreated before their thyroid surgery. The V and J genes are TRBV14 and TRBJ1-6; D is uncertain. The TCR sequence derives from a female donor with papillary thyroid cancer or a benign thyroid nodule (not recorded which). Some clones in this sample may be carry-over from other donors' samples. The sample consisted of blood. CDR3: CASSLLPSLGSALHF. Written as DNA, the CDR3 is TGTGCCAGCAGCCTCCTCCCGTCCTTGGGGTCAGCCCTCCACTTT.